The clone carrying this TCR beta chain was seen only a few times. The antigen remains undetermined. The V gene's germline CDR1 is SQVTM and CDR2 ANQGSEA. The CDR3 has 13 residues. The V segment lost 7 bases and the J segment 4 bases; nucleotides outside the gene matches: 8. The entry originates in a study of beta chain features in type 1 diabetes. Whole-study results and caveats: For type 1 diabetes patients, VDJ junctions showed fewer insertions and more deletions. Moderately but significantly shorter TCRB CDR3s were found in Type 1 diabetes patients in all four CD4+ subsets.

Every bit of the isolated RNA underwent reverse transcription, so sequencing read expressed TCRB transcripts. Naive, central memory and regulatory T cell samples averaged around 3.8 million reads. TCRdb keeps only in-frame clones here, not all; method: immunoSEQ multiplex PCR. The sample contains some 660,000 clones, around 15% of which appear only once. The gene calls are TRBV29-1 and TRBJ1-1; 8 bases fit TRBD1. The source is a man between 18 and 29 years old with type 1 diabetes. The sequencing sample was made of naive CD4+ T cells from blood. This CDR3 reads CSADRGMGTEAFF. Written as DNA, the CDR3 is TGCAGCGCAGACAGGGGAATGGGCACTGAAGCTTTCTTT.